Following are 18 T cell receptor beta chains from one sample sequenced in a study of CD8 T cells in ankylosing spondylitis. One entry per CDR3 protein, called by TCRdb with MiXCR from the 5' RACE reads. The sample includes about 240,000 distinct CDR3 sequences, 8% to 9.5% of them seen just once. The sequenced sample consisted of blood, either unsorted or a sorted T cell fraction (not recorded which). These receptors were obtained from a male donor with ankylosing spondylitis or in good health (not recorded which).

Many counts were recorded for this clonotype. The chain has TRBV12-3 or TRBV12-4 and TRBJ2-3; D may be TRBD1 (6 bases). The CDR3 has 13 amino acids. Trimming shortened V by 6 bases and J by 8 bases, and 15 bases separated the two germline ends. The CDR3 DNA reads as TGTGCCAGCAGCAAAACGACAGGAAGTACGCAGTATTTT. Translated: CASSKTTGSTQYF.

This clonotype showed up many times. Here the CDR3 reads CASSLEFLGGQFF. The CDR3, as DNA: TGTGCCAGCAGCTTAGAGTTTCTAGGGGGGCAGTTCTTC. The V gene is TRBV7-2, the J gene TRBJ2-1; TRBD1 might be the D (6 bases). CDR1 is SGHTA and CDR2 is FQGNSA in the germline V gene. V lost 1 base to trimming and J lost 12 bases, with 13 bases between them. The CDR3 is made up of 13 amino acids.

The table lists this clonotype with many counts. J is TRBJ2-1 and V is TRBV11-2; 7 bases fit TRBD2. V was pared by 5 bases and J by 7 bases, with 14 bases of the junction left unmatched. Germline lookup yields CDR1 SGHAT and CDR2 FQNNGV. The CDR3 has 16 residues. CDR3 DNA: TGTGCCAGCAGCGTACCTAGCGGTTTGAAGGGAAATGAGCAGTTCTTC. Translated: CASSVPSGLKGNEQFF.

V and J are TRBV20-1 and TRBJ2-3, with D uncertain. CDR1 is DFQATT, CDR2 SNEGSKA, per germline (reference sequence). Trimming removed 4 bases from V and 0 bases from J, with 11 bases in between. This CDR3 has 14 residues. The CDR3 region is CSATGGASTDTQYF. The CDR3 region has the DNA TGCAGTGCTACGGGCGGTGCTAGCACAGATACGCAGTATTTT.

In this sample, this clonotype turned up many times. The chain combines TRBV19 with TRBJ1-5; a weak D match, TRBD1 (5 bases). Germline assignment: CDR1 LNHDA and CDR2 SQIVND (reference sequence). Trimming took off 3 bases at V and 7 bases at J, with 19 bases between the two ends. The CDR3 loop spans 16 amino acids. The CDR3 DNA reads as TGTGCCAGTAGTATGGGAGAGGGGCTCGGTGTGCAGCCCCAGCATTTT. Translating gives CASSMGEGLGVQPQHF. The full variable domain, rest sourced from reference TRBV19 and TRBJ1-5, is DGGITQSPKYLFRKEGQNVTLSCEQNLNHDAMYWYRQDPGQGLRLIYYSQIVNDFQKGDIAEGYSVSREKKESFPLTVTSAQKNPTAFYLCASSMGEGLGVQPQHFGDGTRLSIL.

This clonotype was picked up many times. V gene TRBV4-2 combines with J gene TRBJ2-5; perhaps D is TRBD1 or TRBD2 (5 bases each). Germline loops: CDR1 LGHNA, CDR2 YNFKEQ. The CDR3 totals 15 residues. Trimming shortened V by 3 bases and J by 3 bases, and 14 bases separated the two germline ends. Here the CDR3 reads CASSQYRGPEETQYF. As DNA, the CDR3 is TGTGCCAGCAGCCAGTATCGGGGACCTGAAGAGACCCAGTACTTC.

This clonotype appeared a single time. At one end, the junction sequence differs from germline, possibly due to a read error. The chain uses TRBV7-6 and TRBJ2-5; TRBD2 might be the D (6 bases). The length of the CDR3 is 17 residues. The germline gives CDR1 SGHVS, CDR2 FNYEAQ. CDR3 loop: CAISWGVRGLYQETQYF. The CDR3 DNA follows: TGTGCCATCAGCTGGGGGGTCCGGGGCCTCTACCAAGAGACCCAGTACTTC.

Worth noting for this clonotype: A much larger clone differs by one base, so this may be a read error. The chain combines TRBV12-5 with TRBJ2-3; D might be TRBD1 (6 bases). CDR3 size: 15 residues. Looked up from germline, CDR1 is LGHNT and CDR2 is FRNRAP. This chain's CDR3 is CASGLVPSPTGTQYF. CDR3 bases: TGTGCTAGTGGTTTGGTCCCTTCCCCGACAGGTACGCAGTATTTT. The whole variable domain, filled in from reference TRBV12-5 and TRBJ2-3, reads DARVTQTPRHKVTEMGQEVTMRCQPILGHNTVFWYRQTMMQGLELLAYFRNRAPLDDSGMPKDRFSAEMPDATLATLKIQPSEPRDSAVYFCASGLVPSPTGTQYFGPGTRLTVL.

This clonotype was observed a few times. The genes are TRBV4-3 and TRBJ2-7; unclear D gene. From germline, CDR1 is LGHNA and CDR2 YSLEER. CDR3 length: 14 amino acids. V gave up 1 base and J gave up 4 bases, with 11 bases separating them. CDR3 nucleotides: TGCGCCAGCAGCCAAGGGGCCCTCCCATACGAGCAGTACTTC. Protein product: CASSQGALPYEQYF.

J is TRBJ2-7 and V is TRBV7-2; 9 bases fit TRBD1. The CDR3 contains 15 residues. Germline trimming cut 1 base from V and 3 bases from J; bases unmatched to any gene: 4. Germline loops: CDR1 SGHTA, CDR2 FQGNSA. The CDR3 DNA reads as TGTGCCAGCAGCTTAGTTGGGGACAGGGTCTACGAGCAGTACTTC. It codes for CASSLVGDRVYEQYF.

This clonotype was seen at least ten times. The V and J genes are TRBV27 and TRBJ2-1; 10 bases line up with TRBD2. After removal of 5 bases from V and 3 bases from J, the junction contained 13 bases not matched to a gene. The germline CDR1 and CDR2 sequences are MNHEY and SMNVEV (reference sequence). This CDR3 is 18 amino acids long. The CDR3 spells CASSPQGTSASRYNEQFF. The CDR3 region has the DNA TGTGCCAGCAGTCCCCAGGGGACTAGCGCGTCTCGCTACAATGAGCAGTTCTTC.

The sample holds many counts of this clonotype. CDR3 in DNA: TGTGCCAGCAGCACGGCTGTAGCGCCACTCACAGATACGCAGTATTTT. Encoded protein: CASSTAVAPLTDTQYF. V is TRBV7-2 and J is TRBJ2-3; the D gene is possibly TRBD2 (5 bases). Per the germline V gene, CDR1 is SGHTA and CDR2 is FQGNSA. V was trimmed by 5 bases and J by 2 bases, leaving 17 bases between them. The CDR3 extends over 16 amino acids.

This chain links TRBV19 with TRBJ1-1, with D maybe TRBD1 (6 bases). CDR1 LNHDA and CDR2 SQIVND come from the germline V gene (reference sequence). V was clipped by 5 bases and J by 10 bases, with 17 bases between them. The CDR3 has 13 residues. The CDR3 sequence is CASSLAGGSGAFF. The CDR3 DNA follows: TGTGCCAGTAGTCTCGCCGGGGGCAGCGGAGCTTTCTTT.

This clonotype was detected many times. This sequence joins TRBV6-1 and TRBJ2-2; 8 bases align to TRBD1. This CDR3 has 17 amino acids. Germline CDR1 MNHNS, CDR2 SASEGT. Trimming took 6 bases from V and 5 from J; bases not matched to a gene: 14. The CDR3 nucleotides read TGTGCCAGCAGGCAATCAGGGGGGACAGGTTATACCGGGGAGCTGTTTTTT. Translating it yields CASRQSGGTGYTGELFF.

The table lists this clonotype with many counts. The chain carries TRBV14 and TRBJ1-3, with a tentative D call TRBD1 (5 bases). V was pared by 4 bases and J by 0 bases, with 13 bases between. This CDR3 spans 16 amino acids. Germline V gene lookup returns CDR1 SGHDN and CDR2 FVKESK. The CDR3 loop reads CASSPLGTPSGNTIYF. The CDR3 region has the DNA TGTGCCAGCAGCCCCCTAGGGACGCCCTCTGGAAACACCATATATTTT.

This clonotype was observed a few times. The rearrangement uses TRBV12-3 or TRBV12-4 and TRBJ1-1; no clear D gene. This CDR3 region has 14 residues. V lost 0 bases and J 4 bases, leaving 9 bases between the germline ends. In DNA form, the CDR3 reads TGTGCCAGCAGTTTAGCGTTCGGGAGCACTGAAGCTTTCTTT. This translates into CASSLAFGSTEAFF.

The V and J genes are TRBV7-2 and TRBJ2-7; D is unresolved. The CDR3 runs to 13 residues. Trimming removed 5 bases at V and 3 bases at J, with 11 bases between. Per germline, CDR1 SGHTA and CDR2 FQGNSA. CDR3 DNA: TGTGCCAGCAGCCTTCGTGTCGACTACGAGCAGTACTTC. Its translation is CASSLRVDYEQYF.

This chain's CDR3 is CASSPFEDITGAGETQYF. The CDR3 nucleotides are TGTGCCTCCAGCCCATTCGAGGACATTACAGGGGCAGGAGAGACCCAGTACTTC. V usage is TRBV3-1 and J usage is TRBJ2-5; 7 bases line up with TRBD1. Germline V gene sequence: CDR1 LGHDT, CDR2 YNNKEL (reference sequence). The CDR3 extends over 18 amino acids. With 11 bases clipped from V and 4 bases from J, the junction kept 25 bases outside the gene matches.